Listed below are T cell receptor beta chains from one sample, sequenced in a study of beta chain features in type 1 diabetes. Method: immunoSEQ multiplex PCR; TCRdb's copy keeps in-frame clones and lacks some. The sample lists about 300,000 clones, around 7.8% occurring once. The sample taken for sequencing was central memory CD4+ T cells from blood. Receptors originate from a woman aged 18-29 years in good health. The CDR3 runs from the conserved cysteine through the conserved F or W. A D gene is named only where the DNA matches it firmly. The listing skips clone size in some rows; elsewhere it reads once, few, many or a size class.

>TRBJ2-5|.|TRBV4-1|.
CASSQDSRRAQETQYF
TGCGCCAGCAGCCAAGATTCAAGGAGGGCGCAAGAGACCCAGTACTTC
>TRBJ2-2|few|TRBV29-1|TRBD1
CSGGQVGTGELFF
TGCAGCGGGGGACAGGTCGGCACCGGGGAGCTGTTTTTT
>TRBJ2-3|few|TRBV7-2|.
CASSLYGSYTDTQYF
TGTGCCAGCAGCTTATATGGCTCCTACACAGATACGCAGTATTTT
>TRBJ2-5|.|TRBV27|TRBD2
CASSSAGRGPQETQYF
TGTGCCAGCAGTTCCGCGGGGAGGGGCCCCCAAGAGACCCAGTACTTC
>TRBJ2-2|.|TRBV19|.
CASTIQGATGELFF
TGTGCCAGTACCATCCAGGGAGCCACCGGGGAGCTGTTTTTT
>TRBJ2-1|few|TRBV5-1|.
CASSCGALGYNEQFF
TGCGCCAGCAGCTGCGGGGCACTGGGGTACAATGAGCAGTTCTTC
>TRBJ2-7|.|TRBV27|TRBD2
CASSLSERALAGDEQYF
TGTGCCAGCAGTTTATCGGAGCGGGCACTAGCGGGAGACGAGCAGTACTTC
>TRBJ2-1|.|TRBV4-2|TRBD1
CASSQGPGGMNEQFF
TGTGCCAGCAGCCAAGGCCCAGGGGGCATGAATGAGCAGTTCTTC
>TRBJ2-1|few|TRBV5-1|.
CASSLAGGRSYNEQFF
TGCGCCAGCAGCTTGGCCGGTGGGAGGTCCTACAATGAGCAGTTCTTC
>TRBJ1-1|.|TRBV7-3|TRBD1
CASSSYDRGVNTEAFF
TGTGCCAGCAGCTCGTACGACAGGGGGGTGAACACTGAAGCTTTCTTT
>TRBJ1-5|few|TRBV4-3|.
CASSQDFTWGNQPQHF
TGCGCCAGCAGCCAGGACTTCACGTGGGGCAATCAGCCCCAGCATTTT
>TRBJ2-4|.|TRBV23-1|.
CAGWTLGPKNIQYF
TGCGCCGGATGGACCCTGGGGCCCAAAAACATTCAGTACTTC
>TRBJ2-3|many|TRBV4-3|TRBD2
CASSQVLAGSLTDTQYF
TGCGCCAGCAGCCAAGTACTAGCGGGGAGCCTCACAGATACGCAGTATTTT
>TRBJ1-5|.|TRBV14|.
CASSPRKSSGGTDTQHF
TGTGCCAGCAGCCCTCGAAAGTCTAGCGGGGGCACAGATACGCAGCATTTT
>TRBJ2-5|.|TRBV5-1|.
CASGSTTQETQYF
TGCGCCAGCGGGAGTACAACCCAAGAGACCCAGTACTTC
>TRBJ2-2|.|TRBV19|.
CASSIGGTGELFF
TGTGCCAGTAGTATTGGAGGCACCGGGGAGCTGTTTTTT
>TRBJ1-6|.|TRBV7-9|TRBD1
CASSFGPGGTGSPLHF
TGTGCCAGCAGCTTTGGGCCAGGGGGCACGGGTTCACCCCTCCACTTT
>TRBJ1-1|.|TRBV18|.
CASSPSTELNTEAFF
TGTGCCAGCTCACCCTCGACAGAGTTGAACACTGAAGCTTTCTTT
>TRBJ2-2|few|TRBV2|TRBD1
CASSDDRATGELFF
TGTGCCAGCAGTGACGACAGGGCCACCGGGGAGCTGTTTTTT
>TRBJ2-3|few|TRBV7-2|.
CASSLDSSTDTQYF
TGTGCCAGCAGCTTAGACTCTAGCACAGATACGCAGTATTTT
>TRBJ1-5|few|TRBV6-1|.
CASWPAPSNQPQHF
TGTGCCAGCTGGCCTGCCCCTAGCAATCAGCCCCAGCATTTT
>TRBJ2-5|.|TRBV6-6|.
CASSREETQYF
TGTGCCAGCAGCCGCGAAGAGACCCAGTACTTC
>TRBJ2-2|many|TRBV18|.
CASSPRKRQDTGELFF
TGTGCCAGCTCACCACGAAAACGGCAGGACACCGGGGAGCTGTTTTTT
>TRBJ1-4|.|TRBV5-8|.
CASSPGLLSDEKLFF
TGTGCCAGCAGCCCAGGTCTGCTTTCGGATGAAAAACTGTTTTTT
>TRBJ2-1|many|TRBV11-2|.
CASSGGVNEQFF
TGTGCCAGCAGCGGGGGAGTCAATGAGCAGTTCTTC
>TRBJ1-2|many|TRBV4-2|TRBD1
CASSQPGTGGLGSFGYTF
TGTGCCAGCAGCCAGCCCGGGACAGGGGGACTGGGCTCGTTCGGCTACACCTTC
>TRBJ2-5|few|TRBV29-1|TRBD1
CSVDQGVQETQYF
TGCAGCGTTGACCAGGGGGTACAAGAGACCCAGTACTTC
>TRBJ1-5|many|TRBV7-2|.
CASSRTDSNQPQHF
TGTGCCAGCAGCCGGACGGATAGCAATCAGCCCCAGCATTTT
>TRBJ2-2|few|TRBV9|.
CASSEFVGGSSTGELFF
TGTGCCAGCAGCGAGTTTGTAGGGGGGTCGAGCACCGGGGAGCTGTTTTTT
>TRBJ1-5|.|TRBV11-2|.
CASSFDTGNQPQHF
TGTGCCAGCAGCTTCGATACGGGCAATCAGCCCCAGCATTTT
>TRBJ1-3|few|TRBV15|.
CATSRDPLAGNTIYF
TGTGCCACCAGCAGAGATCCTTTGGCTGGAAACACCATATATTTT
>TRBJ1-2|few|TRBV6-1|.
CASSGAHGGNYGYTF
TGTGCCAGCAGTGGAGCTCACGGAGGAAACTATGGCTACACCTTC
>TRBJ2-5|.|TRBV5-1|.
CASSGVGGTEETQYF
TGCGCCAGCAGCGGTGTTGGAGGAACCGAAGAGACCCAGTACTTC
>TRBJ2-2|.|TRBV11-1|TRBD1
CASSPGQTNTGELFF
TGTGCCAGCAGTCCGGGACAGACGAACACCGGGGAGCTGTTTTTT